Detailed here is one TCR beta chain. This sample is drawn from a study of cytomegalovirus exposure and HLA in healthy donors. This CDR3 contains 16 residues. Germline-derived CDR1 and CDR2 are SGDLS and YYNGEE. Deletions cut 2 bases from V and 7 bases from J, with 16 bases between. The PCR ran on 60 Vbeta and 13 Jbeta primers. Clones were sequenced by immunoSEQ multiplex PCR, and TCRdb holds only the in-frame ones, with some missing. The sample holds 50,000 or so clones, approximately 71% seen once. The gene calls are TRBV9 and TRBJ1-6, with a possible D match to TRBD1 (6 bases). Sequenced sample: PBMCs. The TCR comes from a man aged 35 to 55 in good health and CMV-seropositive. The CDR3 is CASSVSMTGPNSPLHF. The CDR3 nucleotides read TGTGCCAGCAGCGTGTCCATGACAGGTCCGAATTCACCCCTCCACTTT.